These 15 T cell receptor beta chains were sequenced from one sample in a study of control samples from healthy donors and cancer patients. Using immunoSEQ multiplex PCR, the repertoire was profiled, and TCRdb retains in-frame clones only, with some absent. The data show about 94,000 clones, 90% seen once. Sequencing was carried out using blood. The source is a woman under 30 in good health.

The chain carries TRBV3-1 (or the pseudogene TRBV3-2) and TRBJ2-6, with D possibly TRBD1 on 6 matching bases. Trimming took off 3 bases at V and 0 bases at J, with 15 bases between the two ends. Germline-derived CDR1 and CDR2 are LGHDT and YNNKEL (reference sequence). This CDR3 comprises 18 residues. The CDR3 DNA follows: TGTGCCAGCAGCCACCTGACAGGTGCCCCCTCTGGGGCCAACGTCCTGACTTTC. It yields the protein CASSHLTGAPSGANVLTF.

CDR3 amino acids: CASSPVGTPERYF. The DNA of the CDR3 is TGCGCCAGCAGCCCGGTGGGCACACCAGAGAGGTACTTC. The chain employs TRBV5-1 and TRBJ2-7; D is unclear. Trimming left V 4 bases short and J 12 bases short, with 20 bases between. This CDR3 is 13 amino acids long. Germline V gene sequence: CDR1 SGHRS, CDR2 YFSETQ.

The chain links TRBV9 to TRBJ2-7, with TRBD1 identical over 9 bases. Losses at the gene ends were 3 bases for V and 2 bases for J; bases not matched to a gene: 9. Germline assignment: CDR1 SGDLS and CDR2 YYNGEE. The length of the CDR3 is 16 residues. In nucleotides, the CDR3 is TGTGCCAGCAGCGCAGAACAGGGGGCGGTGGCCTACGAGCAGTACTTC. It specifies CASSAEQGAVAYEQYF.

This clone was detected a few times. V and J are TRBV6-5 and TRBJ1-2; 8 bases agree with TRBD1. V lost 5 bases, J lost 5 bases, and 7 bases stayed unmatched. Germline V lookup: CDR1 MNHEY, CDR2 SVGAGI. This CDR3 comprises 14 residues. The DNA for the CDR3 is TGTGCCAGCAGTCGGGACAGGTCTGGATATGGCTACACCTTC. Residues: CASSRDRSGYGYTF.

The sample holds one count of this clone. Other nucleotide sequences from this sample produce the same CDR3. DNA for the CDR3: TGTGCCAGCAGTGAAGGGCAGAGCTATGGCTACACCTTC. Translated: CASSEGQSYGYTF. The V gene is TRBV2, the J gene TRBJ1-2; D is unclear. The V end was cut by 1 base, the J end by 4 bases, with 7 bases between. The CDR3 sequence is 13 residues long. The germline CDR1 and CDR2 sequences are SNHLY and FYNNEI.

The V call is TRBV5-1, the J call TRBJ1-6; TRBD1 aligns across 9 bases. The CDR3 length is 16 residues. The germline V gene has CDR1 SGHRS and CDR2 YFSETQ. The V segment lost 3 bases and the J segment 1 base; nucleotides outside the gene matches: 2. The CDR3 coding sequence is TGCGCCAGCAGCTCCGGGACAGGGTCCTATAATTCACCCCTCCACTTT. It encodes CASSSGTGSYNSPLHF.

V gene TRBV6-1 combines with J gene TRBJ1-6; D gene uncertain. V lost 2 bases and J 5 bases, leaving 7 bases between the germline ends. Germline lookup yields CDR1 MNHNS and CDR2 SASEGT. The length of the CDR3 is 14 residues. Here the CDR3 DNA reads TGTGCCAGCAGTGAAATGGTTAATAATTCACCCCTCCACTTT. As protein: CASSEMVNNSPLHF.

The rearrangement joins TRBV7-2 to TRBJ1-4; D is unclear. The CDR3 sequence is 14 residues long. In germline, CDR1 is SGHTA, CDR2 FQGNSA. V lost 5 bases and J 0 bases, leaving 7 bases between the germline ends. CDR3 bases: TGTGCCAGCAGCCAATACTCAACTAATGAAAAACTGTTTTTT. Translating gives CASSQYSTNEKLFF.

The chain combines TRBV4-2 with TRBJ2-2; no clear D gene. Germline CDR1 and CDR2: LGHNA and YNFKEQ. The CDR3 runs to 16 residues. V lost 0 bases and J 0 bases, leaving 8 bases between the germline ends. The CDR3 sequence is CASSQEIRTNTGELFF. CDR3 DNA sequence: TGTGCCAGCAGCCAAGAGATCAGAACGAACACCGGGGAGCTGTTTTTT.

V usage is TRBV12-3 or TRBV12-4 and J usage is TRBJ2-5, with no clear D. The germline V and J ends were trimmed by 5 bases and 6 bases, with 13 bases remaining between them. The CDR3 is 13 amino acids. CDR3 nucleotides: TGTGCCAGCAGTATACTCCAAGGGCAGACCCAGTACTTC. Translating gives CASSILQGQTQYF.

This chain links TRBV14 with TRBJ2-2; D might be TRBD1 (5 bases). Germline CDR1 SGHDN, CDR2 FVKESK. This CDR3 has 18 amino acids. V was pared by 2 bases and J by 3 bases, with 19 bases between. The CDR3 here is CASSQPPRPGLDTGELFF. DNA of the CDR3: TGTGCCAGCAGCCAACCCCCCCGGCCAGGGCTAGACACCGGGGAGCTGTTTTTT.

V gene TRBV5-1 combines with J gene TRBJ1-1, with 8 bases that match TRBD1. Germline-derived CDR1 and CDR2 are SGHRS and YFSETQ. The CDR3 runs to 12 residues. V shed 2 bases, J shed 10 bases, and the junction held 4 bases outside the gene matches. Written as DNA, the CDR3 is TGCGCCAGCAGCTTTGAAGGGACAGGAGCTTTCTTT. Translating it yields CASSFEGTGAFF.

This clone was recorded once. The chain couples TRBV29-1 to TRBJ1-2; D remains unclear. CDR3 length equals 12 residues. CDR1 and CDR2 (germline): SQVTM, ANQGSEA. V was pared by 7 bases and J by 5 bases, with 14 bases between. The CDR3 DNA sequence: TGCAGCGACACTCTTCAAGGGTATGGCTACACCTTC. As protein: CSDTLQGYGYTF.

The V and J genes are TRBV7-9 and TRBJ1-1; D gene ambiguous. This CDR3 contains 13 residues. The germline gives CDR1 SEHNR, CDR2 FQNEAQ (reference sequence). V shed 1 base and J shed 0 bases, with 3 bases lying between them. The CDR3 DNA reads TGTGCCAGCAGCTTAGAACTGAACACTGAAGCTTTCTTT. As protein: CASSLELNTEAFF.

The chain combines TRBV4-1 with TRBJ2-3, with D possibly matching TRBD2 (6 bases). The V and J ends lost 1 base and 0 bases respectively, with 17 bases between them. This CDR3 spans 18 amino acids. From germline, CDR1 is MGHRA and CDR2 YSYEKL. CDR3 loop: CASSQVLGLGTSTDTQYF. DNA for the CDR3: TGCGCCAGCAGCCAAGTTCTCGGCCTGGGGACTAGCACAGATACGCAGTATTTT.